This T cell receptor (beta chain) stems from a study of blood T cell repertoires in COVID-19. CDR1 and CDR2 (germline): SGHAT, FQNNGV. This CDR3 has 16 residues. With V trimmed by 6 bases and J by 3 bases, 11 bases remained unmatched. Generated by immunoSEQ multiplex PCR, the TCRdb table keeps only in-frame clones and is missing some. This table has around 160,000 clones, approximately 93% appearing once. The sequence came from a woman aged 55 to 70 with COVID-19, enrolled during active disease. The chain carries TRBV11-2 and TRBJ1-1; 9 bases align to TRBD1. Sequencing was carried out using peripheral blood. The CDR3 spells CASSRDRAPLDTEAFF. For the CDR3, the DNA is TGTGCCAGCAGTCGGGACAGGGCCCCTCTGGACACTGAAGCTTTCTTT.